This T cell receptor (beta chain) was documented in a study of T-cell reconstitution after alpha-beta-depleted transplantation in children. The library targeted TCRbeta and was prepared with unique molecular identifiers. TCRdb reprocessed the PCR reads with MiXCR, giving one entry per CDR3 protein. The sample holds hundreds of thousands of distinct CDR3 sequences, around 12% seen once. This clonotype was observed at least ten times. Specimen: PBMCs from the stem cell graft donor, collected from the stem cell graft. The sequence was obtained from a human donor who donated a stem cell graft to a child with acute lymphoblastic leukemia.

This CDR3 is CAISEYSSGANVLTF. CDR3 DNA: TGTGCCATCAGTGAATACAGCTCTGGGGCCAACGTCCTGACTTTC. The V and J genes are TRBV10-3 and TRBJ2-6; D remains unclear. Germline V gene data show CDR1 as ENHRY and CDR2 as SYGVKD. V lost 3 bases, J lost 0 bases, and 6 bases lay in between. This CDR3 has 15 residues.